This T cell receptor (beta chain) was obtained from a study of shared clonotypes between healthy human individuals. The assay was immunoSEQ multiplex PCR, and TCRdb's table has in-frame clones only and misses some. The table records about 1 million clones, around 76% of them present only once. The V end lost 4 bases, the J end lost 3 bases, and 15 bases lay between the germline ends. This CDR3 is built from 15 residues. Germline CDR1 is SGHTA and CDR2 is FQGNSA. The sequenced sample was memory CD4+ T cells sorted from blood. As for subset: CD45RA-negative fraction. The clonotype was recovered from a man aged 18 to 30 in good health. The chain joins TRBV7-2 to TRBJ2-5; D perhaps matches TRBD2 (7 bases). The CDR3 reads CASSSPGGGEETQYF. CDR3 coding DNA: TGTGCCAGCAGCTCCCCGGGGGGCGGGGAAGAGACCCAGTACTTC.